Listed here is a single T cell receptor beta chain. This specimen comes from a study of shared clonotypes between healthy human individuals. In the study overall: Three CD4 naive, three CD4 memory, two CD8 naive and one CD8 memory plate were used per donor.

CD45RO-negative, CCR7-positively selected cells formed the naive CD8 fraction, excluding terminally differentiated effector memory CD45RA+ cells. Once extracted for a subset, genomic DNA was divided evenly among several immunoSEQ plates. Produced via immunoSEQ multiplex PCR; TCRdb's table is partial and in-frame only. The sample lists roughly 590,000 clones, roughly 96% occurring once. The V gene end was trimmed by 4 bases and the J gene end by 3 bases; junction bases not matched to a gene: 12. This CDR3 has 16 residues. Germline-derived CDR1 and CDR2 are SGHVS and FNYEAQ. The sequenced sample consisted of naive CD8+ T cells sorted from blood. V is TRBV7-6 and J is TRBJ2-7; 7 bases are a match to TRBD2. The TCR originated in a woman in her twenties or thirties in good health. The CDR3 coding sequence is TGTGCCAGCAGCTCCGTGGGGGGGAGGGCCGTCTACGAGCAGTACTTC. It encodes CASSSVGGRAVYEQYF.